The source of this T cell receptor (beta chain) is a study of T-cell reconstitution after alpha-beta-depleted transplantation in children. Of note for this clonotype: Its antigen is still unknown.

General study results and limits: Alpha-beta T cells present about two months after transplant were reported to originate from several hundred expanded graft clones. Some patients' high day-60 TCRbeta diversity was attributed to recipient cells surviving conditioning.

Construction of the TCRbeta library involved unique molecular identifiers. MiXCR, run by TCRdb on the PCR reads, gives a single entry per CDR3 protein. This table holds about 830,000 distinct CDR3 sequences, about 16% found once. The CDR3 extends over 19 amino acids. The germline V and J ends were trimmed by 3 bases and 7 bases, with 28 bases remaining between them. The germline CDR1 and CDR2 sequences are KGHDR and SFDVKD. This material consisted of PBMCs, mostly from graft donor cells, taken 360 days after TCRalphabeta/CD19-depleted stem cell transplant. The source of this sequence is a male patient between 10 and 17 years old who had a stem cell transplant for acute lymphoblastic leukemia, so the T cells may come from the graft donor. The chain carries TRBV24-1 and TRBJ2-3; TRBD1 or TRBD2 may be the D gene (8 bases each). The CDR3 coding sequence is TGTGCCACCAGTGATCCCCGGGGGGGGGACAGGCTAGACAAAAATACGCAGTATTTT. This translates into CATSDPRGGDRLDKNTQYF.